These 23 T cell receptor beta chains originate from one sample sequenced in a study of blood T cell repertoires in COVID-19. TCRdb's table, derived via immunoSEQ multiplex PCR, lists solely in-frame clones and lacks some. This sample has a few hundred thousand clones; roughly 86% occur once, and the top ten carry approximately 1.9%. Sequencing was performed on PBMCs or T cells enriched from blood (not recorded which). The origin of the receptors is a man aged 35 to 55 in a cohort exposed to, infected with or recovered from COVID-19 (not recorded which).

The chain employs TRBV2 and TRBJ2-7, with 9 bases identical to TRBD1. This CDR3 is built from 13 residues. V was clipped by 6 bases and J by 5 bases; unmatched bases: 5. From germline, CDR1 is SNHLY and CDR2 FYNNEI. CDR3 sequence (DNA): TGTGCCAGCAGAGGGACAGGGCGGGACGAGCAGTACTTC. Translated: CASRGTGRDEQYF. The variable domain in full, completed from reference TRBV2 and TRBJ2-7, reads EPEVTQTPSHQVTQMGQEVILRCVPISNHLYFYWYRQILGQKVEFLVSFYNNEISEKSEIFDDQFSVERPDGSNFTLKIRSTKLEDSAMYFCASRGTGRDEQYFGPGTRLTVT.

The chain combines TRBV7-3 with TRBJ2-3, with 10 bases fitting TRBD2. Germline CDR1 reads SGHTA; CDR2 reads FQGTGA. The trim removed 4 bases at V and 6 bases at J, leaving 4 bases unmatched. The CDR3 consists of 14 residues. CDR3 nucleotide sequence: TGTGCCAGCAGCTCTAGCGGGAGACGGGATACGCAGTATTTT. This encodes CASSSSGRRDTQYF.

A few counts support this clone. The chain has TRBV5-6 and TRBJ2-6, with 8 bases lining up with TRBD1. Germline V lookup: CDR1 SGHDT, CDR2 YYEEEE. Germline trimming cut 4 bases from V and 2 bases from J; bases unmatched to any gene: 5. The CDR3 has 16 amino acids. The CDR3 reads CASSPLTGAGANVLTF. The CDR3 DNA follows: TGTGCCAGCAGCCCGCTGACAGGGGCTGGGGCCAACGTCCTGACTTTC.

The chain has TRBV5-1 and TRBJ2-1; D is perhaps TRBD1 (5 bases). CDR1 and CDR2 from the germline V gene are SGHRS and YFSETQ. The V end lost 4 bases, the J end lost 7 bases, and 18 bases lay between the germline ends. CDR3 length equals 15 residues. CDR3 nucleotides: TGCGCCAGCAGCCGTGGGCAGGGCGGTGCGAATGAGCAGTTCTTC. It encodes CASSRGQGGANEQFF.

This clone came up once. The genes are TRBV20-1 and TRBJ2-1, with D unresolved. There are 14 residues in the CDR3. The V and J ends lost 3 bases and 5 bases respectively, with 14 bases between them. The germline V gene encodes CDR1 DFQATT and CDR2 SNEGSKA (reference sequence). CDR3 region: CSASNSQRNNEQFF. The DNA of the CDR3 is TGCAGTGCTAGTAACAGCCAACGAAACAATGAGCAGTTCTTC.

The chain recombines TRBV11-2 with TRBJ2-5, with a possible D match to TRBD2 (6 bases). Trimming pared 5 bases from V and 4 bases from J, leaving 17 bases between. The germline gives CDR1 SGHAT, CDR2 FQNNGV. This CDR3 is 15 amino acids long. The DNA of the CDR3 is TGTGCCAGCAGCGGCCCCGGAGGGCTCATAGAGACCCAGTACTTC. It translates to CASSGPGGLIETQYF.

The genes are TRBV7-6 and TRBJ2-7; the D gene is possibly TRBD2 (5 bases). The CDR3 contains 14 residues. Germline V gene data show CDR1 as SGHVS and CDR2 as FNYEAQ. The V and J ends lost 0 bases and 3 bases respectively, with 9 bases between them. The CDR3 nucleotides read TGTGCCAGCAGCTTAGCGCTGGGAGTCTACGAGCAGTACTTC. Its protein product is CASSLALGVYEQYF.

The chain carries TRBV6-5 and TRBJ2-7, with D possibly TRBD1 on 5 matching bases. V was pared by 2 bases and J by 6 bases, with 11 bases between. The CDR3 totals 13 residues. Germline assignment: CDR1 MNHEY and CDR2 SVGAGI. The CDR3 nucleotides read TGTGCCAGCAGTTACGTTCAGGGCCGCGAGCAGTACTTC. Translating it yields CASSYVQGREQYF.

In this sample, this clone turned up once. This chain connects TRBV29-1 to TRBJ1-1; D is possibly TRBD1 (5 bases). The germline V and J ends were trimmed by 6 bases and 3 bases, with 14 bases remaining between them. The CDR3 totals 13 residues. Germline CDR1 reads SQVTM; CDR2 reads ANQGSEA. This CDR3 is CSVPRGGHTEAFF. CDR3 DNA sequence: TGCAGCGTACCGCGGGGGGGACACACTGAAGCTTTCTTT.

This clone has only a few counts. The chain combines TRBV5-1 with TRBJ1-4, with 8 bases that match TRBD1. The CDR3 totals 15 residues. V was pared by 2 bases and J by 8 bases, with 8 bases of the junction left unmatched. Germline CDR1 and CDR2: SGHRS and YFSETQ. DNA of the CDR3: TGCGCCAGCAGCTTAGGGACAGGAAGTAGGGAAAAACTGTTTTTT. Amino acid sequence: CASSLGTGSREKLFF. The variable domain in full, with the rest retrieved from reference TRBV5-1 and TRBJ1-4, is KAGVTQTPRYLIKTRGQQVTLSCSPISGHRSVSWYQQTPGQGLQFLFEYFSETQRNKGNFPGRFSGRQFSNSRSEMNVSTLELGDSALYLCASSLGTGSREKLFFGSGTQLSVL.

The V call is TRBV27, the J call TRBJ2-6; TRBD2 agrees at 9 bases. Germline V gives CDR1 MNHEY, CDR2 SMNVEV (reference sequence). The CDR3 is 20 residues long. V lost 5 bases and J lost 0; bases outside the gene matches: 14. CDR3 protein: CASSPQPPGAGGSGANVLTF. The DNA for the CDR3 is TGTGCCAGCAGTCCCCAACCTCCAGGAGCGGGAGGCTCTGGGGCCAACGTCCTGACTTTC.

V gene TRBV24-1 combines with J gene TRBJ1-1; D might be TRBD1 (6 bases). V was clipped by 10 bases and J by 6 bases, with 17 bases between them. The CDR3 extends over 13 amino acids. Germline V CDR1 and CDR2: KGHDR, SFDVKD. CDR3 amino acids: CATKKQGGAEAFF. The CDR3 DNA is TGTGCCACGAAAAAACAGGGAGGGGCTGAAGCTTTCTTT.

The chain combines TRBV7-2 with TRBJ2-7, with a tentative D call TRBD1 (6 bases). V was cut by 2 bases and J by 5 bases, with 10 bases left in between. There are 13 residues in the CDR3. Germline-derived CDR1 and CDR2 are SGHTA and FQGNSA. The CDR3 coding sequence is TGTGCCAGCAGCTTATCAGGGGCCCACGAGCAGTACTTC. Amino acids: CASSLSGAHEQYF.

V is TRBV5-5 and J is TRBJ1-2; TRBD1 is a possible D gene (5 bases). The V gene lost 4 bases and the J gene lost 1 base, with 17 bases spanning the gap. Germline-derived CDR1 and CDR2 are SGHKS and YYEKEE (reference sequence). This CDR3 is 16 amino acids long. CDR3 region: CASSPSFRQFNYGYTF. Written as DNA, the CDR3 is TGTGCCAGCAGCCCATCCTTCCGACAGTTTAACTATGGCTACACCTTC.

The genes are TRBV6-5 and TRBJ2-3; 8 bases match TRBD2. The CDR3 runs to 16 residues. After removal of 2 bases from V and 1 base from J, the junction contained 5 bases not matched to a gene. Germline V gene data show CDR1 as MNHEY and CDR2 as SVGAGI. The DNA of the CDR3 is TGTGCCAGCAGTTACCCAAGCGGGAGTGGCACAGATACGCAGTATTTT. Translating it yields CASSYPSGSGTDTQYF.

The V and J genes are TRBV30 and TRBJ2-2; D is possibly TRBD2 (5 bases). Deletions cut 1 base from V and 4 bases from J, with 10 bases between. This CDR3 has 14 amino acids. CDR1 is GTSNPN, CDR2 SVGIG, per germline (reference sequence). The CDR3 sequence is CAWSGTSGTGELFF. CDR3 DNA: TGTGCCTGGAGTGGGACTTCGGGCACCGGGGAGCTGTTTTTT.

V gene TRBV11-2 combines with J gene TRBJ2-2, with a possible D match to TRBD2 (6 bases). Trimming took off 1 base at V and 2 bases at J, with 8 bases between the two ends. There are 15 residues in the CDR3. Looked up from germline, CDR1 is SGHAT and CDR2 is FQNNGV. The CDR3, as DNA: TGTGCCAGCAGCTTAGGCGGGGCTAACACCGGGGAGCTGTTTTTT. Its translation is CASSLGGANTGELFF.

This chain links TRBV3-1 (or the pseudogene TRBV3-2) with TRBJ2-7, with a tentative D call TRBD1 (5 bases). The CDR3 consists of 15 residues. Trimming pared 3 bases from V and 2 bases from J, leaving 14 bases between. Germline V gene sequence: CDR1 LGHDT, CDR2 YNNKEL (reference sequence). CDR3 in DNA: TGTGCCAGCAGCCAGCCACAGGTAGGAGCCTACGAGCAGTACTTC. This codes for CASSQPQVGAYEQYF.

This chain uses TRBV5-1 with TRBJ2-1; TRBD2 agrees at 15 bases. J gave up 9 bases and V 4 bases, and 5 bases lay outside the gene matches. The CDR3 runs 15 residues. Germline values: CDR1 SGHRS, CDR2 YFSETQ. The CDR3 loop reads CASSTGLAGGGEQFF. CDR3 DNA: TGCGCCAGCAGCACGGGACTAGCGGGAGGTGGTGAGCAGTTCTTC. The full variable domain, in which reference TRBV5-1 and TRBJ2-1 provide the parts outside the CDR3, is KAGVTQTPRYLIKTRGQQVTLSCSPISGHRSVSWYQQTPGQGLQFLFEYFSETQRNKGNFPGRFSGRQFSNSRSEMNVSTLELGDSALYLCASSTGLAGGGEQFFGPGTRLTVL.

In nucleotides, the CDR3 is TGTGCCAGCAGCCCCCGCTACACTTCACAGGGACGGAGCAATCAGCCCCAGCATTTT. Protein product: CASSPRYTSQGRSNQPQHF. The V gene is TRBV27, the J gene TRBJ1-5, with D possibly matching TRBD1 (6 bases). V was trimmed by 6 bases and J by 1 base, leaving 25 bases between them. The CDR3 consists of 19 residues. The germline V gene has CDR1 MNHEY and CDR2 SMNVEV (reference sequence).

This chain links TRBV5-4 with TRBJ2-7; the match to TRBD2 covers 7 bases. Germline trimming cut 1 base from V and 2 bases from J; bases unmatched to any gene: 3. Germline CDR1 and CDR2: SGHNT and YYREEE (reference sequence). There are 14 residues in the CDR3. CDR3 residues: CASSLTSETYEQYF. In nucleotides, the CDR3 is TGTGCCAGCAGCTTGACTAGCGAAACCTACGAGCAGTACTTC.

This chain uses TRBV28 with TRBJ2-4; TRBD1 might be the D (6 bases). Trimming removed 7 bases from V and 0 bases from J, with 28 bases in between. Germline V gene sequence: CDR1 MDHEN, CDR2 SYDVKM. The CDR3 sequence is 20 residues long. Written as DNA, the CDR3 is TGTGCCAGCACCCCCCTCCTGGGCGCTGGGGGCGATCTAGCCAAAAACATTCAGTACTTC. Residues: CASTPLLGAGGDLAKNIQYF.

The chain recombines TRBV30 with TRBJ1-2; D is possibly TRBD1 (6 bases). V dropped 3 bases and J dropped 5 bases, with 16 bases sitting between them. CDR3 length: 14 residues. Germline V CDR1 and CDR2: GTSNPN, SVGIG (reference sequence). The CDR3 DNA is TGTGCCTGGAGCGGGACACGACTTGGATATGGCTACACCTTC. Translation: CAWSGTRLGYGYTF. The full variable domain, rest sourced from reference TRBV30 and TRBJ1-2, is SQTIHQWPATLVQPVGSPLSLECTVEGTSNPNLYWYRQAAGRGLQLLFYSVGIGQISSEVPQNLSASRPQDRQFILSSKKLLLSDSGFYLCAWSGTRLGYGYTFGSGTRLTVV.